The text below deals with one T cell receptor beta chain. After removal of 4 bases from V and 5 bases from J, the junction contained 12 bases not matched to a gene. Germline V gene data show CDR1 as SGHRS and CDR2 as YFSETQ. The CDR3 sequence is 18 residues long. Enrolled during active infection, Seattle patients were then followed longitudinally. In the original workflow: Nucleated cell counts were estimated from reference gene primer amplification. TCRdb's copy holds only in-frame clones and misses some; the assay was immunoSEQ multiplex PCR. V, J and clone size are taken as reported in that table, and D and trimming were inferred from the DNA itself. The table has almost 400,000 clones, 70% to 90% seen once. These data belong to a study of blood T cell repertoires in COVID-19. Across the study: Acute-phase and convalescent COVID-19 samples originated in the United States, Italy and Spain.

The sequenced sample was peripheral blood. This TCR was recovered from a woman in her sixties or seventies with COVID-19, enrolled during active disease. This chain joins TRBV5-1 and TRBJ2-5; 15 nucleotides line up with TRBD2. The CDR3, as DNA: TGCGCCAGCAGCCTCGGACTAGCGGGGGGGCCTATTGTGGAGACCCAGTACTTC. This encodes CASSLGLAGGPIVETQYF.